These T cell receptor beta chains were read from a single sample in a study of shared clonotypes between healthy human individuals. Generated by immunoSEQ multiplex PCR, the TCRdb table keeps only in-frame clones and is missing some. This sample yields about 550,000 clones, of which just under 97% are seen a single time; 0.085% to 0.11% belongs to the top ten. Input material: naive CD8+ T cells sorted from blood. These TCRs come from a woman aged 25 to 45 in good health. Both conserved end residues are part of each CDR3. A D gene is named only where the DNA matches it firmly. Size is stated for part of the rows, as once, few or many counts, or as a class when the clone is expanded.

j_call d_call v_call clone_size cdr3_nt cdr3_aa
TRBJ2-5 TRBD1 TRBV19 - TGTGCCAGTAGATCTAGGGACAGGGTTATTGAGACCCAGTACTTC CASRSRDRVIETQYF
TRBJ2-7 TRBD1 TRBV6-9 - TGTGCCAGCAGTTACAACACAGGGGTCTACGAGCAGTACTTC CASSYNTGVYEQYF
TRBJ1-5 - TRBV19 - TGTGCCAGCAGTTATAGCAATCAGCCCCAGCATTTT CASSYSNQPQHF
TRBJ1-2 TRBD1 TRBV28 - TGTGCCAGCAGTTTATGGCAGGGGGGATATGGCTACACCTTC CASSLWQGGYGYTF
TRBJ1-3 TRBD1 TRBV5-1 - TGCGCCAGCAGCTTGGCCAGGGGACAGGGGGCTAGAAACACCATATATTTT CASSLARGQGARNTIYF
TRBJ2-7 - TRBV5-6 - TGTGCCAGCAGCTTGTCGCTAGGGACGATCTACGAGCAGTACTTC CASSLSLGTIYEQYF
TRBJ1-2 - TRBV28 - TGTGCCAGCAGCCCCCTTCTGGGGACTTGGGGCTACACCTTC CASSPLLGTWGYTF
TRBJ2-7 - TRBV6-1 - TGTGCCAGCAGTGCGGAGAGAGGATCCTACGAGCAGTACTTC CASSAERGSYEQYF
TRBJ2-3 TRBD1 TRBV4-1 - TGCGCCAGCAGCTCGCGACAGGGCATTTCAGATACGCAGTATTTT CASSSRQGISDTQYF
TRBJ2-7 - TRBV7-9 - TGTGCCAGCAGCTTAGCGAAGGGGCAGTGGAGCTCCTACGAGCAGTACTTC CASSLAKGQWSSYEQYF
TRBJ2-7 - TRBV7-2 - TGTGCCAGCAGCCCATTTCTTAGCGGCTACTTTTCCTACGAGCAGTACTTC CASSPFLSGYFSYEQYF
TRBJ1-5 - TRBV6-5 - TGTGCCAGCGGGAATAATCAGCCCCAGCATTTT CASGNNQPQHF
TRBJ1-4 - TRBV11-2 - TGTGCCAGCAGCCCTGAGCGGGGGTCGTTAGAAAAACTGTTTTTT CASSPERGSLEKLFF
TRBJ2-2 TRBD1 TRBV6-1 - TGTGCCAGCAGTGGGACAGGGGGCATTCACGGGGAGCTGTTTTTT CASSGTGGIHGELFF
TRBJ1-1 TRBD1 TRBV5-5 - TGTGCCAGCAGCAGGGACAGGGGACTCCCCACGAACACTGAAGCTTTCTTT CASSRDRGLPTNTEAFF
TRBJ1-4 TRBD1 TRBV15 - TGTGCCACCAGCAGAGATGTCGACAGGGCTAACGAAAAACTGTTTTTT CATSRDVDRANEKLFF
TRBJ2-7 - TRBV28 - TGTGCCAGCAGTAGGACGGGAACCCTCTACGAGCAGTACTTC CASSRTGTLYEQYF
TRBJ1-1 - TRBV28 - TGTGCCAGCAGTTTTCGGGGAACTGAAGCTTTCTTT CASSFRGTEAFF
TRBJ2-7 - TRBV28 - TGTGCCAGCAGTCTCCCTCGGGGTCGCGGGCTCTACGAGCAGTACTTC CASSLPRGRGLYEQYF
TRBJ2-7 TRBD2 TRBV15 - TGTGCCACCGGGGAAAATAGCGGGAGCCACGAGCAGTACTTC CATGENSGSHEQYF
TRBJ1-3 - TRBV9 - TGTGCCAGCAGCCCCGCCTGGGTCTCTGGAAACACCATATATTTT CASSPAWVSGNTIYF
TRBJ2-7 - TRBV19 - TGTGCCAGTAGTATAGGTGCCCCCTCCGTGGAAAAGCCCTACGAGCAGTACTTC CASSIGAPSVEKPYEQYF
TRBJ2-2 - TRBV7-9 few TGTGCCAGCAGCTTCACTAGCTCCGGGGAGCTGTTTTTT CASSFTSSGELFF
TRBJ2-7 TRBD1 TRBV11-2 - TGTGCCAGCAGCTCCGGGACAGGGAGGGTTGAGCAGTACTTC CASSSGTGRVEQYF
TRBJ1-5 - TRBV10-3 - TGTGCCATCAGTGATAGGATGGAGGGATCAGGAAATCAGCCCCAGCATTTT CAISDRMEGSGNQPQHF
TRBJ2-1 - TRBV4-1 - TGCGCCAGCAGCCAAAGAATTTCAGGGGAGCAGTTCTTC CASSQRISGEQFF
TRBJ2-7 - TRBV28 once TGTGCCAGCAGTCCAAACATCCCTAGTGACGAGCAGTACTTC CASSPNIPSDEQYF
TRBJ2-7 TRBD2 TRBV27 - TGTGCCAGCAGTTTATCCCTTAGACTAGCGGGAAACGAGCAGTACTTC CASSLSLRLAGNEQYF
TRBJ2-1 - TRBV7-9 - TGTGCCAGCAGCTCTCGGGACGCCTCCTACAATGAGCAGTTCTTC CASSSRDASYNEQFF
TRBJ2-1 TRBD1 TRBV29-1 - TGCAGCGTTGTGGGGACAGGCCTTTACAATGAGCAGTTCTTC CSVVGTGLYNEQFF
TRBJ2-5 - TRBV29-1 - TGCAGCGTTGAAGAGGGTGAACAGTCGGAAGAGACCCAGTACTTC CSVEEGEQSEETQYF
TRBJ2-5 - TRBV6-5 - TGTGCCAGCAGTTTAAGGCAGGGGGTCCGGGAGCAGTACTTC CASSLRQGVREQYF
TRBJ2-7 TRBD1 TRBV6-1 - TGTGCCAGCAGGGAGGGGACAGGGGACTCCTACGAGCAGTACTTC CASREGTGDSYEQYF
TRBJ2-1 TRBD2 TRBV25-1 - TGTGCCAGCATTCGGGATCGGGAGGGCAACGATGAGCAGTTCTTC CASIRDREGNDEQFF
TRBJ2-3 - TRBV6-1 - TGTGCCAGCAGTGAGTGGAGGGAGGAGGGCACAGATACGCAGTATTTT CASSEWREEGTDTQYF
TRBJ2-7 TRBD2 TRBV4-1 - TGCGCCAGCAGCCAAGTAGGACTAGCGGGAGCTACCTACGAGCAGTACTTC CASSQVGLAGATYEQYF
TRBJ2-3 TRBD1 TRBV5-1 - TGCGCCACCAGGGACAGCACTAGCACAGATACGCAGTATTTT CATRDSTSTDTQYF
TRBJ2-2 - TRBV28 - TGTGCCAGCAGTTTCCACGCAGGGAACACCGGGGAGCTGTTTTTT CASSFHAGNTGELFF
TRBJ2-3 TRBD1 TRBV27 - TGTGCCAGCAGCCGGGACAGACGAAGCACAGATACGCAGTATTTT CASSRDRRSTDTQYF
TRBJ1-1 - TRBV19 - TGTGCCAGTAGTATCGGGGGCAGGGTCAGTGAAGCTTTCTTT CASSIGGRVSEAFF
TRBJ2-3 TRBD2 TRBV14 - TGTGCCAGCAGCCAAGTTTTAGCGGGAGTGGTCACAGATACGCAGTATTTT CASSQVLAGVVTDTQYF
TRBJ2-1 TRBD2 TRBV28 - TGTGCCAGCAGTTTATTGGCGGGGGCCTACAATGAGCAGTTCTTC CASSLLAGAYNEQFF
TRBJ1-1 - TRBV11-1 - TGTGCCAGCAGCTTACACGGAGAGAACACTGAAGCTTTCTTT CASSLHGENTEAFF
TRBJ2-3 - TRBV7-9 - TGTGCCAGCAGCTTAGCGGAGGGGGCTCTGGTTACGCAGTATTTT CASSLAEGALVTQYF
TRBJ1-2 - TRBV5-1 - TGCGCCAGCGCAGTTATGCTGGGGTATGGCTACACCTTC CASAVMLGYGYTF
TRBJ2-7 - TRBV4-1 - TGCGCCAGCAGCCAAGAAAACAGCTACGAGCAGTACTTC CASSQENSYEQYF
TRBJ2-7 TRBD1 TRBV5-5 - TGTGCCAGCAGCTCCGGGACAGGGACCTACGAGCAGTACTTC CASSSGTGTYEQYF
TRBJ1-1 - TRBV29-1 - TGCAGCGTTGAGGGGGTCACTGAAGCTTTCTTT CSVEGVTEAFF
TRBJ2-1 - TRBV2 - TGTGCCAGCATCGTAGAGATTGGGACCTATAGCTCCTACAATGAGCAGTTCTTC CASIVEIGTYSSYNEQFF
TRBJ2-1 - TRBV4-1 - TGCGCCAGCAGCCAAGGAGGAGGTAATGAGCAGTTCTTC CASSQGGGNEQFF
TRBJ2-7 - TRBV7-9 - TGTGCCAGCAGCTTATCGTCGGGCAGATCCTACGAGCAGTACTTC CASSLSSGRSYEQYF
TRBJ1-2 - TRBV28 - TGTGCCAGCAGTTTAAGAGGGGCTGGATATGGCTACACCTTC CASSLRGAGYGYTF
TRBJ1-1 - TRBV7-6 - TGTGCCAGCAGCTTAGGCGGGGGAATGAACACTGAAGCTTTCTTT CASSLGGGMNTEAFF
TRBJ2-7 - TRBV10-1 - TGCGCCTCCCCCGGGGCGACTCCTTACGAGCAGTACTTC CASPGATPYEQYF
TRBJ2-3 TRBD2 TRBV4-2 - TGTGCCAGCAGCCAAGATCCCGCGTTAGCGGGTCCAGATACGCAGTATTTT CASSQDPALAGPDTQYF
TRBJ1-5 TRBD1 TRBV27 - TGTGCCAGCAGTTTGACAGGGTCGAATCAGCCCCAGCATTTT CASSLTGSNQPQHF
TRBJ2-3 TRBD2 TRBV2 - TGTGCCAGCAGTTCATATAGCGGGAGATTTACAGATACGCAGTATTTT CASSSYSGRFTDTQYF